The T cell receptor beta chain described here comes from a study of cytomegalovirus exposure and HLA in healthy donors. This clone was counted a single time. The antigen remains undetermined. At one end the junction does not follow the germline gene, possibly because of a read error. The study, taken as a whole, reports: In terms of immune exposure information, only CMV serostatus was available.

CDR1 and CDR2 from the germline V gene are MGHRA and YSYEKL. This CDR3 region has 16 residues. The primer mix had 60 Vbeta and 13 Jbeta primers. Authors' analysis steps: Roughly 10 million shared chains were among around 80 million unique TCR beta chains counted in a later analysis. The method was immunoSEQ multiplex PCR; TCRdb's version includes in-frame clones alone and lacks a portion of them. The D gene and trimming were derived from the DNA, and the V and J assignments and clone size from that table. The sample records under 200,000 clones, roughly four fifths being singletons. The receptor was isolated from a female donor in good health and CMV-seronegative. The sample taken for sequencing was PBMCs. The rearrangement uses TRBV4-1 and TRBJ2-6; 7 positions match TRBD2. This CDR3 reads CASSQDGGSGANGLTF. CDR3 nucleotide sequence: TGCGCCAGCAGCCAAGACGGGGGGTCTGGGGCCAACGGCCTGACTTTC.